This T cell receptor (beta chain) was retrieved from a study of Graves' ophthalmopathy and Graves' hyperthyroidism. The CDR3 covers 9 residues. Germline values: CDR1 KGHDR, CDR2 SFDVKD. The authors amplified TCR beta CDR3 regions, and they did so from RNA transcripts for repertoire sequencing. The first round was an RT-PCR with HTBI primers, and the second round was a multiplex PCR. TCRdb re-analysed the multiplex PCR reads in MiXCR, keeping a single row per CDR3 protein. This sample has over 650,000 distinct CDR3 sequences, with over 40% found just once. For this clonotype: The junction departs from the called germline gene at one end, perhaps through a read error.

The chain carries TRBV24-1 and TRBJ1-2; D is unresolved. Sequencing used peripheral blood. The source is an adult man with Graves' ophthalmopathy. The CDR3 here is CTTVDGYTF. The CDR3 DNA is TGTACCACCGTAGATGGCTACACCTTC.